This T cell receptor (beta chain) was captured in a study of blood T cell repertoires in COVID-19. The germline V gene has CDR1 SGHVS and CDR2 FQNEAQ. The CDR3 length is 13 residues. V gave up 8 bases and J gave up 5 bases; unmatched junction bases: 7. Some clones are missing from TCRdb's copy, which holds only in-frame ones; the method was immunoSEQ multiplex PCR. The sample contains more than 150,000 clones, about 86% of which appear only once. The rearrangement links TRBV7-8 to TRBJ2-3, with 7 bases fitting TRBD2. This TCR derives from a man aged 18 to 30 with acute or convalescent COVID-19. The sample taken for sequencing was peripheral blood. Here the CDR3 reads CASSLGEGDTQYF. The CDR3 DNA follows: TGTGCCAGCTCGTTGGGGGAGGGAGATACGCAGTATTTT.